Listed below are T cell receptor beta chains from one sample, sequenced in a study of early T cells in non-severe SARS-CoV-2 infection. TCRdb called the 5' RACE reads again in MiXCR, with one record for every CDR3 protein. There are 65,000 to 75,000 distinct CDR3 sequences in the sample; roughly 4.9% occur only once, and 3.5% to 4% lies in the top ten. The specimen was whole blood, collected at baseline. Receptors originate from an adult who was a healthcare worker with PCR-confirmed SARS-CoV-2 infection or an uninfected control (not recorded which). The donor label of this sample is uncertain. Each CDR3 is given with its conserved first and last residue. The D gene is left open where the match is weak. Not all rows give a size; the values are once, few, many and, for expanded clones, a class.

v_gene: TRBV6-1
j_gene: TRBJ1-2
d_gene: NA
abundance: many
CDR3nt: TGTGCCAGCAGTGAAGCCACGGGGGTGTTGAGCTATGGCTACACCTTC
CDR3aa: CASSEATGVLSYGYTF

v_gene: TRBV6-1
j_gene: TRBJ2-1
d_gene: NA
abundance: many
CDR3nt: TGTGCCAGCAGTGAAGGGGGCAGGGCCTTCAATGAGCAGTTCTTC
CDR3aa: CASSEGGRAFNEQFF

v_gene: TRBV11-2
j_gene: TRBJ2-7
d_gene: NA
abundance: many
CDR3nt: TGTGCCAGTAGAGGGGGCGGCCTCGGGGGTTACGAGCAGTACTTC
CDR3aa: CASRGGGLGGYEQYF

v_gene: TRBV11-2
j_gene: TRBJ2-5
d_gene: TRBD1
abundance: many
CDR3nt: TGTGCCAGCAGCTCCAACCGGGACAGGGGTTTGGAGACCCAGTACTTC
CDR3aa: CASSSNRDRGLETQYF

v_gene: TRBV28
j_gene: TRBJ1-2
d_gene: TRBD1
abundance: NA
CDR3nt: TGTGCCAGCAGAACGACAGGGATCTATGGCTACACCTTC
CDR3aa: CASRTTGIYGYTF

v_gene: TRBV7-9
j_gene: TRBJ2-1
d_gene: NA
abundance: NA
CDR3nt: TGTGCCAGCAGCCCCAGGGACGAAGATGAGCAGTTCTTC
CDR3aa: CASSPRDEDEQFF

v_gene: TRBV28
j_gene: TRBJ2-3
d_gene: NA
abundance: many
CDR3nt: TGTGCCAGCACCTCCTCAGGGCCAGATACGCAGTACTTT
CDR3aa: CASTSSGPDTQYF

v_gene: TRBV11-2
j_gene: TRBJ1-4
d_gene: NA
abundance: many
CDR3nt: TGTGCCAGCAGCTTAGGTCGGGGCGCAACTAATGAAAAACTGTTTTTT
CDR3aa: CASSLGRGATNEKLFF

v_gene: TRBV20-1
j_gene: TRBJ2-5
d_gene: NA
abundance: many
CDR3nt: TGCAGCGGAAAAGACGGTCGGGAGACCCAGTACTTC
CDR3aa: CSGKDGRETQYF

v_gene: TRBV12-5
j_gene: TRBJ2-2
d_gene: NA
abundance: few
CDR3nt: TGTGCTAGTGGCCGCGCCCTAACAGGGAACACCGGGGAGCTGTTTTTT
CDR3aa: CASGRALTGNTGELFF

v_gene: TRBV29-1
j_gene: TRBJ1-1
d_gene: NA
abundance: many
CDR3nt: TGCAGCGCTGGAATGACCTTGAACACTGAAGCTTTCTTT
CDR3aa: CSAGMTLNTEAFF

v_gene: TRBV7-8
j_gene: TRBJ1-5
d_gene: NA
abundance: few
CDR3nt: TGTGCCAGCAGCTTATTTCAGGCAGGGAATCAGCCCCAGCATTTT
CDR3aa: CASSLFQAGNQPQHF

v_gene: TRBV4-3
j_gene: TRBJ2-2
d_gene: TRBD1
abundance: few
CDR3nt: TGCGCCAGCAGCCAAGATCCTGGACAGGCGAACACCGGGGAGCTGTTTTTT
CDR3aa: CASSQDPGQANTGELFF

v_gene: TRBV6-2/TRBV6-3
j_gene: TRBJ2-3
d_gene: NA
abundance: NA
CDR3nt: TGTGCCAGCAGTTCCGGACGGATACTCACAGATACGCAGTATTTT
CDR3aa: CASSSGRILTDTQYF

v_gene: TRBV12-3/TRBV12-4
j_gene: TRBJ2-5
d_gene: TRBD1
abundance: many
CDR3nt: TGTGCCAGCAGTTCTCGACTGACAGGGCTCGGCGAGACCCAGTACTTC
CDR3aa: CASSSRLTGLGETQYF

v_gene: TRBV10-1
j_gene: TRBJ1-1
d_gene: NA
abundance: few
CDR3nt: TGCGCCAGCAGTGAGACTGGGACCACTGAAGCTTTCTTT
CDR3aa: CASSETGTTEAFF

v_gene: TRBV10-3
j_gene: TRBJ2-2
d_gene: NA
abundance: few
CDR3nt: TGTGCCATCAGTGAGTCGAAGGTCCTAGACACCGGGGAGCTGTTTTTT
CDR3aa: CAISESKVLDTGELFF

v_gene: TRBV20-1
j_gene: TRBJ2-2
d_gene: NA
abundance: NA
CDR3nt: TGCAGTGCTAGAGTCAAGGGACCGAACACCGGGGAGCTGTTTTTT
CDR3aa: CSARVKGPNTGELFF

v_gene: TRBV18
j_gene: TRBJ1-1
d_gene: NA
abundance: NA
CDR3nt: TGTGCCAGCTCACCCCCTGGGGAGGTAGCTTTCTTT
CDR3aa: CASSPPGEVAFF

v_gene: TRBV18
j_gene: TRBJ2-7
d_gene: TRBD1
abundance: NA
CDR3nt: TGTGCCAGCTCACCATACCGGGGACAGGACACCTACGAGCAGTACTTC
CDR3aa: CASSPYRGQDTYEQYF

v_gene: TRBV6-5
j_gene: TRBJ1-6
d_gene: NA
abundance: many
CDR3nt: TGTGCCAGCTCAGGGGTTGGTAATTCACCCCTCCACTTT
CDR3aa: CASSGVGNSPLHF

v_gene: TRBV2
j_gene: TRBJ1-6
d_gene: NA
abundance: many
CDR3nt: TGTGCCAGCAGTGATCGGGGGTATTCACCCCTCCACTTT
CDR3aa: CASSDRGYSPLHF